This record looks at one T cell receptor (beta chain) sequence and its context. The V end was cut by 2 bases, the J end by 0 bases, with 8 bases between. Germline V lookup: CDR1 MNHEY, CDR2 SVGEGT. This CDR3 is 15 amino acids long. The repertoire was sequenced with immunoSEQ multiplex PCR; TCRdb's copy has only in-frame clones and lacks some. The sample has some 250,000 clones, around 89% seen once. The data belong to a study of blood T cell repertoires in COVID-19. At the level of the study: The samples span acute and convalescent COVID-19 from the United States, Italy and Spain.

Those who participated ranged in age from roughly 18 to 90 years and resided in about 24 US areas. Researchers sorted participants into cohorts using their self-reported clinical history. The sequence came from a man between 35 and 55 years old who had recovered from COVID-19. Source material: PBMCs or T cells enriched from blood (not recorded which). J is TRBJ1-5 and V is TRBV6-2 or TRBV6-3; tentatively, D is TRBD1 (6 bases). For the CDR3, the DNA is TGTGCCAGCAGTTACGCGGACAGTAGCAATCAGCCCCAGCATTTT. Protein sequence: CASSYADSSNQPQHF.